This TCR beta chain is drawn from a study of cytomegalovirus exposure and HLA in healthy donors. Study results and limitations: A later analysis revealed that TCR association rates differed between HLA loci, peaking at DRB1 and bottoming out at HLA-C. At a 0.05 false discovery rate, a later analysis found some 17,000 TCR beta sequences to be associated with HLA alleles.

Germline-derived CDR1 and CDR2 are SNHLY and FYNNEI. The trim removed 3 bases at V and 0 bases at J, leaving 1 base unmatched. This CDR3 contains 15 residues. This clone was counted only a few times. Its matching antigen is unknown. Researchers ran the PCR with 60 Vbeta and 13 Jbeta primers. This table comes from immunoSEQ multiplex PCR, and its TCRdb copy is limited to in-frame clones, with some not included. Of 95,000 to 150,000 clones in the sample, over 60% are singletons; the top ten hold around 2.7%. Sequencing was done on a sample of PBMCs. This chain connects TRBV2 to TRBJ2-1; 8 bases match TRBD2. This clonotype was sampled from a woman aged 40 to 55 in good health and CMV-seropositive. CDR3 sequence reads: CASSDGGASYNEQFF. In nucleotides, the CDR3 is TGTGCCAGCAGTGACGGGGGGGCCTCCTACAATGAGCAGTTCTTC.